The 14 T cell receptor beta chains in this list originate from one sample, sequenced in a study of cytomegalovirus exposure and HLA in healthy donors. 13 Jbeta primers and 60 Vbeta primers were used for the PCR. Sequencing used immunoSEQ multiplex PCR; TCRdb keeps in-frame clones, though not all of them. The repertoire table contains about 200,000 clones. The sample comprised PBMCs. The source is a boy younger than 18 in good health and CMV-seronegative.

V and J are TRBV25-1 and TRBJ2-7; D ambiguous. CDR1 is MGHDK, CDR2 SYGVNS, per germline. There are 13 residues in the CDR3. V was trimmed by 4 bases and J by 4 bases, leaving 11 bases between them. Written as DNA, the CDR3 is TGTGCCAGCAGTGTATCAGGTGTATACGAGCAGTACTTC. Translation gives CASSVSGVYEQYF.

The chain uses TRBV14 and TRBJ2-5; the D is unclear. From germline, CDR1 is SGHDN and CDR2 FVKESK. The CDR3 contains 16 residues. Trimming removed 0 bases at V and 7 bases at J, with 18 bases between. The CDR3 spells CASSQDGLGSTGTQYF. In DNA, the CDR3 is TGTGCCAGCAGCCAAGATGGTCTAGGCAGTACGGGGACCCAGTACTTC.

The chain recombines TRBV5-4 with TRBJ1-4; 7 bases map to TRBD1. Unmatched junction bases numbered 11, after V lost 5 bases and J lost 7 bases. This CDR3 spans 15 amino acids. Germline-derived CDR1 and CDR2 are SGHNT and YYREEE (reference sequence). This chain's CDR3 is CASSKDRGGREKLFF. The CDR3 DNA follows: TGTGCCAGCAGTAAGGACAGAGGGGGCCGTGAAAAACTGTTTTTT.

The V and J genes are TRBV11-3 and TRBJ1-1, with unresolved D. CDR3 length equals 14 residues. Germline lookup yields CDR1 SGHNT and CDR2 YENEEA. Trimming shortened V by 1 base and J by 0 bases, and 6 bases separated the two germline ends. In DNA form, the CDR3 reads TGTGCCAGCAGCTTAGGAGGGTTGAACACTGAAGCTTTCTTT. It specifies CASSLGGLNTEAFF.

The genes are TRBV2 and TRBJ2-2; D unclear. The germline CDR1 and CDR2 sequences are SNHLY and FYNNEI. The CDR3 consists of 16 residues. V was pared by 4 bases and J by 3 bases, with 15 bases between. CDR3 loop: CASSGSGARDTGELFF. The CDR3 nucleotides read TGTGCCAGCAGTGGGTCAGGTGCTCGCGACACCGGGGAGCTGTTTTTT.

The chain has TRBV29-1 and TRBJ1-1; a weak D match, TRBD1 (5 bases). The V end lost 7 bases, the J end lost 0 bases, and 15 bases lay between the germline ends. Germline assignment: CDR1 SQVTM and CDR2 ANQGSEA. This CDR3 comprises 14 residues. In nucleotides, the CDR3 is TGCAGCGGACGGGGGGAGAACATGAACACTGAAGCTTTCTTT. Protein sequence: CSGRGENMNTEAFF. The complete variable domain, with remaining parts taken from reference TRBV29-1 and TRBJ1-1, reads SAVISQKPSRDICQRGTSLTIQCQVDSQVTMMFWYRQQPGQSLTLIATANQGSEATYESGFVIDKFPISRPNLTFSTLTVSNMSPEDSSIYLCSGRGENMNTEAFFGQGTRLTVV.

The gene calls are TRBV6-5 and TRBJ1-2; possible D gene TRBD1, 5 bases. V was pared by 6 bases and J by 2 bases, with 10 bases between. This CDR3 contains 13 residues. CDR1 is MNHEY and CDR2 is SVGAGI in the germline V gene. CDR3 coding DNA: TGTGCCAGCAGCCAAACAGGAAACTATGGCTACACCTTC. It codes for CASSQTGNYGYTF.

The chain couples TRBV7-3 to TRBJ1-6; TRBD1 might be the D (6 bases). The CDR3 spans 15 residues. Looked up from germline, CDR1 is SGHTA and CDR2 is FQGTGA. V gave up 5 bases and J gave up 7 bases, with 15 bases separating them. The CDR3 is CASSLRAGENSPLHF. The CDR3 nucleotides read TGTGCCAGCAGCCTGAGGGCAGGGGAGAATTCACCCCTCCACTTT.

The chain employs TRBV4-2 and TRBJ1-1; D remains ambiguous. Germline CDR1 and CDR2: LGHNA and YNFKEQ. CDR3 length: 14 residues. Trimming stripped 3 bases from V and 0 bases from J, with 8 bases between. The CDR3 loop reads CASSQGRLNTEAFF. The CDR3 DNA reads as TGTGCCAGCAGCCAGGGCAGGCTGAACACTGAAGCTTTCTTT.

The genes are TRBV6-5 and TRBJ1-1; TRBD1 matches 7 bases. V was clipped by 6 bases and J by 6 bases; unmatched bases: 7. The germline V gene encodes CDR1 MNHEY and CDR2 SVGAGI. The CDR3 is made up of 13 amino acids. DNA for the CDR3: TGTGCCAGCAGGTTACAGGGGTTCTCTGAAGCTTTCTTT. It translates to CASRLQGFSEAFF.

The gene calls are TRBV7-9 and TRBJ2-1, with TRBD2 matching 8 bases. The CDR3 is 16 residues long. Germline V gives CDR1 SEHNR, CDR2 FQNEAQ (reference sequence). V shed 1 base, J shed 6 bases, and the junction held 8 bases outside the gene matches. CDR3 protein: CASSLERAGGGNEQFF. CDR3 coding DNA: TGTGCCAGCAGCTTAGAACGCGCGGGGGGTGGCAATGAGCAGTTCTTC.

CDR3 nucleotides: TGCGCCAGCAGCTTACACACTAGCGGGGGAAGCGGGGAGCTGTTTTTT. It codes for CASSLHTSGGSGELFF. This rearrangement joins TRBV10-2 to TRBJ2-2; 11 bases align to TRBD2. In germline, CDR1 is WSHSY, CDR2 SAAADI. This CDR3 contains 16 residues. V lost 6 bases and J lost 7; bases outside the gene matches: 10.

This chain joins TRBV13 and TRBJ1-4, with no clear D. The length of the CDR3 is 12 residues. Germline assignment: CDR1 PRHDT and CDR2 FYEKMQ (reference sequence). V was clipped by 5 bases and J by 14 bases, with 15 bases between them. The DNA of the CDR3 is TGTGCCAGCAGCCTACTCGAGGATAAGCTGTTTTTT. Its translation is CASSLLEDKLFF.

This chain's CDR3 is CASSQLAGGGETQYF. In DNA form, the CDR3 reads TGCGCCAGCAGCCAACTAGCGGGGGGAGGGGAGACCCAGTACTTC. V and J are TRBV4-3 and TRBJ2-5; 11 positions agree with TRBD2. This CDR3 contains 15 residues. With V trimmed by 2 bases and J by 5 bases, 4 bases remained unmatched. Germline-derived CDR1 and CDR2 are LGHNA and YSLEER.